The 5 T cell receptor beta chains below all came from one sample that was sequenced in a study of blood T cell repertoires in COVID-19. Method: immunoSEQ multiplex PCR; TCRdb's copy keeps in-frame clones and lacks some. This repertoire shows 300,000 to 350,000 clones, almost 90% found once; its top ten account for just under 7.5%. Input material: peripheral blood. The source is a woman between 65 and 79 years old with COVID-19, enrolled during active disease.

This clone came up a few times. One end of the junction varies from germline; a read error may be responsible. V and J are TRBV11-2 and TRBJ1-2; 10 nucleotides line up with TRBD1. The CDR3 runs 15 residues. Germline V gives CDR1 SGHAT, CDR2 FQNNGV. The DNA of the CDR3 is TGTGCCAGCAGCTCCCCGGGACAGGGGAACTCTGGCTACACCTTC. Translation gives CASSSPGQGNSGYTF. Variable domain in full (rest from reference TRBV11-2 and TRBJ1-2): EAGVAQSPRYKIIEKRQSVAFWCNPISGHATLYWYQQILGQGPKLLIQFQNNGVVDDSQLPKDRFSAERLKGVDSTLKIQPAKLEDSAVYLCASSSPGQGNSGYTFGSGTRLTVV.

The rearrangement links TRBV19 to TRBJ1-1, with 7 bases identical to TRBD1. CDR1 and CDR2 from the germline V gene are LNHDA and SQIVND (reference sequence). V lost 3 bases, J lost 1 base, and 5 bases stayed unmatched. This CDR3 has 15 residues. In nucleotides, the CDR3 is TGTGCCAGTAGTATTGTAAACAGGGGGAACACTGAAGCTTTCTTT. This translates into CASSIVNRGNTEAFF.

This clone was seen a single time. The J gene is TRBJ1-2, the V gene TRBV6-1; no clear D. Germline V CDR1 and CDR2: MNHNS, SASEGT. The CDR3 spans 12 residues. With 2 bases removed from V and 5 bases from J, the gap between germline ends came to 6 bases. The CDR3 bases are TGTGCCAGCAGTGAAACAGCATATGGCTACACCTTC. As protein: CASSETAYGYTF.

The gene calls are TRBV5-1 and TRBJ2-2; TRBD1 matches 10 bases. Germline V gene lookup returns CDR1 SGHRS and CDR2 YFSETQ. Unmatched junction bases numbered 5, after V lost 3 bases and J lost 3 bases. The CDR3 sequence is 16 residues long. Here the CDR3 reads CASSSGTGVYTGELFF. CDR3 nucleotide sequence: TGCGCCAGCAGCTCGGGGACAGGGGTCTACACCGGGGAGCTGTTTTTT.

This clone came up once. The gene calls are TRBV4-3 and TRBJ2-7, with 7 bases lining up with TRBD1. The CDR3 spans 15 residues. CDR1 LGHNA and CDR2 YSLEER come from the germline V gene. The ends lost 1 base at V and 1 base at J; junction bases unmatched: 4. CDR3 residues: CASSQVRTGSYEQYF. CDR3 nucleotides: TGCGCCAGCAGCCAAGTTAGGACAGGTTCCTACGAGCAGTACTTC.